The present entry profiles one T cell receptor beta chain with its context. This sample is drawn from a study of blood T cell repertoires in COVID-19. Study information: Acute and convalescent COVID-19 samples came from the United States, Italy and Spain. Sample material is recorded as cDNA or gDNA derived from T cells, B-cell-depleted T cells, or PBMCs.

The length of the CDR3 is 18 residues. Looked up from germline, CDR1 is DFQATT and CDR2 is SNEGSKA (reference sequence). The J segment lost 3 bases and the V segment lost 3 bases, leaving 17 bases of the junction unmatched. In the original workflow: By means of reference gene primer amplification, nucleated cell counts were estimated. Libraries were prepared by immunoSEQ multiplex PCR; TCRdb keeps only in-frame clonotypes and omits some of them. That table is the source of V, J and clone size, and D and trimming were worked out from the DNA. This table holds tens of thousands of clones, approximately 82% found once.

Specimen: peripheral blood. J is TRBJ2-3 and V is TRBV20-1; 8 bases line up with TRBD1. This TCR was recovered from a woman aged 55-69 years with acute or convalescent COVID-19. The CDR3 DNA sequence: TGCAGTGCTAGTCCCTGGGGGCCAGGGGGCTTCTCGACAGATACGCAGTATTTT. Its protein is CSASPWGPGGFSTDTQYF.